A single sample is the source of the 17 T cell receptor beta chains below, sequenced in a study of shared clonotypes between healthy human individuals (TCRdb year 2020). Receptor libraries were prepared by the immunoSEQ multiplex PCR assay. TCRdb holds this immuneACCESS table with in-frame rearrangements only. Some clones are missing; in checked studies, unresolved V genes explain under half, and the rest has no known cause. The sample table records 700,000 to 950,000 clones; 95% to 97% of these occur just once. The top ten hold less than 0.25% of the sample. CD8 naive samples consisted of CD45RO-negative cells that were positively selected for CCR7, yielding a CD45RA+CCR7+ population without TemRA cells. Specimen: naive CD8+ T cells sorted from blood. Taken with the paper, the label for cell subset or site translates to: CD45RA+CCR7+. The source is a man aged 30-40 years in good health.

The J gene is TRBJ2-7, the V gene TRBV25-1; D gene ambiguous. CDR3 length: 18 residues. The V end lost 8 bases, the J end lost 1 base, and 27 bases lay between the germline ends. Germline V gene sequence: CDR1 MGHDK, CDR2 SYGVNS. CDR3 nucleotide sequence: TGTGCCAGCCTTAACACCCCTCCGGACGGAGACGAGTCCTACGAGCAGTACTTC. Translated, it gives CASLNTPPDGDESYEQYF.

V usage is TRBV4-1 and J usage is TRBJ2-7; the match to TRBD1 covers 9 bases. V shed 1 base and J 1 base; nucleotides not matched to a gene: 5. CDR1 and CDR2 from the germline V gene are MGHRA and YSYEKL. The CDR3 totals 16 residues. The DNA for the CDR3 is TGCGCCAGCAGCCAAGTGACCGGGACAGGGTCCTACGAGCAGTACTTC. Protein sequence: CASSQVTGTGSYEQYF.

V and J are TRBV7-9 and TRBJ2-1; the D is unclear. The V gene's germline CDR1 is SEHNR and CDR2 FQNEAQ (reference sequence). The CDR3 spans 11 residues. The V end was cut by 5 bases, the J end by 8 bases, with 7 bases between. The CDR3 DNA reads TGTGCCAGCAGCCCCGACTATGAGCAGTTCTTC. Translated: CASSPDYEQFF.

V is TRBV2 and J is TRBJ2-1, with 11 bases lining up with TRBD2. Germline lookup yields CDR1 SNHLY and CDR2 FYNNEI. The CDR3 runs 18 residues. V lost 6 bases to trimming and J lost 7 bases; unmatched junction nucleotides: 17. In DNA, the CDR3 is TGTGCCAGCAGCGAACTTTTAGCGGGAGGGCCGGTAATGAATGAGCAGTTCTTC. Protein: CASSELLAGGPVMNEQFF.

The chain has TRBV6-1 and TRBJ2-1; D is ambiguous. The germline V gene encodes CDR1 MNHNS and CDR2 SASEGT. This CDR3 is built from 15 residues. V was shortened by 2 bases and J by 8 bases, with 16 bases between the two germline ends. CDR3 in amino acids: CASSEWPASLDEQFF. CDR3 nucleotides: TGTGCCAGCAGTGAATGGCCTGCATCCCTGGATGAGCAGTTCTTC.

V is TRBV29-1 and J is TRBJ2-1; maybe TRBD2 (6 bases). Germline V lookup: CDR1 SQVTM, CDR2 ANQGSEA. Trimming removed 5 bases from V and 2 bases from J, with 19 bases in between. This CDR3 comprises 16 residues. CDR3 bases: TGCAGCGTTACCATGGGGGGAGGCAGACCCTACAATGAGCAGTTCTTC. Translation: CSVTMGGGRPYNEQFF.

This rearrangement joins TRBV28 to TRBJ2-3, with 9 nucleotides matching TRBD1. Germline V lookup: CDR1 MDHEN, CDR2 SYDVKM. Trimming removed 7 bases from V and 3 bases from J; junction bases left unmatched: 8. This CDR3 region has 15 residues. The CDR3 region has the DNA TGTGCCAGCATTGACCGGGACAGGGATACAGATACGCAGTATTTT. This gives the protein CASIDRDRDTDTQYF.

The chain employs TRBV15 and TRBJ1-3; D uncertain. The CDR3 extends over 13 amino acids. The V and J ends lost 0 bases and 4 bases respectively, with 4 bases between them. Germline V CDR1 and CDR2: LNHNV, YYDKDF (reference sequence). The CDR3 sequence is CATSRDLGNTIYF. The CDR3 DNA is TGTGCCACCAGCAGAGATTTGGGAAACACCATATATTTT. Complete variable domain (other parts from reference TRBV15 and TRBJ1-3): DAMVIQNPRYQVTQFGKPVTLSCSQTLNHNVMYWYQQKSSQAPKLLFHYYDKDFNNEADTPDNFQSRRPNTSFCFLDIRSPGLGDTAMYLCATSRDLGNTIYFGEGSWLTVV.

The V gene is TRBV7-8, the J gene TRBJ2-3, with 8 positions matching TRBD2. After removal of 1 base from V and 2 bases from J, the junction contained 2 bases not matched to a gene. Germline V gives CDR1 SGHVS, CDR2 FQNEAQ. This CDR3 is 15 amino acids long. CDR3 bases: TGTGCCAGCAGCTTAGAACTAGCGGCCACAGATACGCAGTATTTT. It codes for CASSLELAATDTQYF.

V gene TRBV7-9 combines with J gene TRBJ2-7, with 10 positions matching TRBD2. The V gene's germline CDR1 is SEHNR and CDR2 FQNEAQ (reference sequence). This CDR3 contains 16 residues. V lost 5 bases to trimming and J lost 0 bases; unmatched junction nucleotides: 7. This CDR3 reads CASSRHGTSDSYEQYF. The CDR3 DNA reads as TGTGCCAGCAGCCGCCATGGGACTAGCGACTCCTACGAGCAGTACTTC.

The chain has TRBV4-1 and TRBJ2-2, with 7 bases that match TRBD1. The V gene end was trimmed by 3 bases and the J gene end by 3 bases; junction bases not matched to a gene: 13. Germline CDR1 is MGHRA and CDR2 is YSYEKL. The CDR3 sequence is 18 residues long. The CDR3 region is CASSHRDRVYGDTGELFF. In DNA form, the CDR3 reads TGCGCCAGCAGCCACCGGGACAGAGTCTATGGGGACACCGGGGAGCTGTTTTTT.

The chain carries TRBV7-3 and TRBJ2-1; 14 bases are a match to TRBD2. The CDR3 spans 16 residues. With 5 bases clipped from V and 2 bases from J, the junction kept 2 bases outside the gene matches. The germline gives CDR1 SGHTA, CDR2 FQGTGA. The DNA for the CDR3 is TGTGCCAGCAGCACGACTAGCGGGAGGGCCTACAATGAGCAGTTCTTC. This gives the protein CASSTTSGRAYNEQFF.

This sequence joins TRBV5-4 and TRBJ2-7; 7 bases align to TRBD2. V lost 2 bases and J lost 2; bases outside the gene matches: 4. Per germline, CDR1 SGHNT and CDR2 YYREEE (reference sequence). The CDR3 runs 14 residues. CDR3 sequence reads: CASSLAGRAYEQYF. The CDR3 DNA follows: TGTGCCAGCAGCTTAGCGGGACGGGCCTACGAGCAGTACTTC.

This sequence joins TRBV6-5 and TRBJ1-3; the D is unclear. The V gene lost 6 bases and the J gene lost 0 bases, with 12 bases spanning the gap. The germline CDR1 and CDR2 sequences are MNHEY and SVGAGI. The length of the CDR3 is 15 residues. CDR3 sequence (DNA): TGTGCCAGCAGCCCCGACCGTAACTCTGGAAACACCATATATTTT. Translating it yields CASSPDRNSGNTIYF.

This clone was seen only once. V is TRBV2 and J is TRBJ2-5, with 8 bases lining up with TRBD2. The V gene end was trimmed by 7 bases and the J gene end by 0 bases; junction bases not matched to a gene: 16. Germline CDR1 SNHLY, CDR2 FYNNEI. The CDR3 is 18 residues long. The CDR3 DNA reads TGTGCCAGCAAGTCGGGGCAAGCGGGAGCCTTGTACCAAGAGACCCAGTACTTC. It encodes CASKSGQAGALYQETQYF.

This clone was detected once. The chain carries TRBV18 and TRBJ1-1; no firm D call. The CDR3 has 15 residues. Germline CDR1 and CDR2: KGHSH and LQKENI. V shed 4 bases and J shed 1 base, with 13 bases lying between them. CDR3 sequence: CASSLYGPSNTEAFF. CDR3 nucleotides: TGTGCCAGCTCACTATACGGCCCATCGAACACTGAAGCTTTCTTT.

The chain recombines TRBV9 with TRBJ2-6, with unresolved D. The CDR3 is 11 residues long. Trimming took off 5 bases at V and 10 bases at J, with 7 bases between the two ends. Germline assignment: CDR1 SGDLS and CDR2 YYNGEE. The CDR3 DNA reads as TGTGCCAGCAGAAAACTTAACGTCCTGACTTTC. This gives the protein CASRKLNVLTF.